This TCR beta chain emerged from a study of spatial heterogeneity in lung cancer. About the research overall: Detection consistently yielded more beta chains than alpha chains. Study-level points and caveats: Of tumor T cells, an estimated coverage of roughly 7% was reached for alpha chains and less than 15% for beta chains. Ubiquitous and regional expanded TCR counts mirrored ubiquitous and regional nonsynonymous mutation counts, respectively. Expanded intratumoral alpha and beta TCR counts tracked tumor mutation counts.

This CDR3 comprises 15 residues. With 3 bases clipped from V and 5 bases from J, the junction kept 6 bases outside the gene matches. Germline V gene data show CDR1 as MDHEN and CDR2 as SYDVKM. TCRdb reprocessed the 5' RACE reads via MiXCR and lists one record per CDR3 protein. The sample includes 20,000 to 25,000 distinct CDR3 sequences, about 16% of them seen just once. The sample holds many counts of this clonotype. Its matching antigen is unknown. Time point denoted: sample taken at primary tumor resection. Sequencing covered unsorted whole RNA taken from tumor, nontumor lung or frozen PBMC. The chain employs TRBV28 and TRBJ2-2, with 7 positions matching TRBD2. The sequencing here drew on lung tumor tissue, taken at surgery. The TCR was taken from a female donor with early-stage non-small cell lung cancer. The CDR3 DNA is TGTGCCAGCAGTTTTGACGCGGGAGCGACCGGGGAGCTGTTTTTT. Its protein is CASSFDAGATGELFF.